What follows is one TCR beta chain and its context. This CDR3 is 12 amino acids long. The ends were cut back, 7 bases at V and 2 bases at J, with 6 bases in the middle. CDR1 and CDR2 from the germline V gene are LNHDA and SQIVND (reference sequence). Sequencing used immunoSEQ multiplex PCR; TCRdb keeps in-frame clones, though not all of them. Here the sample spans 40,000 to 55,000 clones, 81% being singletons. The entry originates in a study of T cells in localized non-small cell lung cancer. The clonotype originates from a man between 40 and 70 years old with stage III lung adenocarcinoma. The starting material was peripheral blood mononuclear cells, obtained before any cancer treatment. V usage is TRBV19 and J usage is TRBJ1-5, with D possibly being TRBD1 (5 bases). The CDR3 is CASKQGNQPQHF. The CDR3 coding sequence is TGTGCCAGTAAACAGGGCAATCAGCCCCAGCATTTT.